Described below is a single TCR beta chain sequence and its context. Its antigen is not known. Using a J-beta primer mix together with a sample-barcoded 5' primer, a second PCR was run for roughly 6 to 12 cycles. In TCRdb, the 5' RACE reads were re-called with MiXCR into one record per CDR3 protein. The table includes some 700,000 distinct CDR3 sequences, about 42% detected once. This sample was included in a study of blood T cells in healthy people across ages. Study-wide findings and caveats: Donors of long life had a larger count of naive CD4+ cells and greater diversity than aged donors.

The V and J ends lost 4 bases and 8 bases, in that order; junction bases with no gene match: 2. This CDR3 has 13 residues. CDR1 is SQVTM, CDR2 ANQGSEA, per germline. The clonotype originates from a woman in her fifties or sixties in good health. Sequencing was carried out using blood. The rearrangement links TRBV29-1 to TRBJ1-6; the match to TRBD1 covers 10 bases. The CDR3 loop is CSVADRGDSPLHF. CDR3 bases: TGCAGCGTTGCGGACAGGGGGGATTCACCCCTCCACTTT.